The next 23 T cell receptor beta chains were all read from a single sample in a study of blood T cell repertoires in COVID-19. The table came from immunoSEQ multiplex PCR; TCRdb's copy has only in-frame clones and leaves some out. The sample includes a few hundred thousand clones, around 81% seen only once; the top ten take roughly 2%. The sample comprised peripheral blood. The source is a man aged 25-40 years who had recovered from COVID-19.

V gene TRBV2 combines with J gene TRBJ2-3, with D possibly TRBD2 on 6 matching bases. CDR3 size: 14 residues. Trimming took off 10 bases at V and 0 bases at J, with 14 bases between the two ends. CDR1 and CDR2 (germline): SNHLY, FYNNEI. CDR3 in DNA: TGTGCCACCGCGCGGGACTCTAGCACAGATACGCAGTATTTT. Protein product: CATARDSSTDTQYF.

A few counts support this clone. The CDR3, as DNA: TGCGCCAGCAGTGATTGGACAGGGGCCGTGACTTTCTTT. This codes for CASSDWTGAVTFF. V gene TRBV10-2 combines with J gene TRBJ1-1; 9 nucleotides match TRBD1. V lost 3 bases and J lost 12; bases outside the gene matches: 8. This CDR3 region has 13 residues. The germline V gene encodes CDR1 WSHSY and CDR2 SAAADI.

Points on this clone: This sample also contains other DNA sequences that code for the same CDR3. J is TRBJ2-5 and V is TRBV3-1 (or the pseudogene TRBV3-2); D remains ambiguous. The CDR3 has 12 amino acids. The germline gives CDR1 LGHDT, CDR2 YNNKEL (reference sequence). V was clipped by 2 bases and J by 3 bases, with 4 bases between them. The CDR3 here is CASSQPEETQYF. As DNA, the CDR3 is TGTGCCAGCAGCCAACCCGAAGAGACCCAGTACTTC.

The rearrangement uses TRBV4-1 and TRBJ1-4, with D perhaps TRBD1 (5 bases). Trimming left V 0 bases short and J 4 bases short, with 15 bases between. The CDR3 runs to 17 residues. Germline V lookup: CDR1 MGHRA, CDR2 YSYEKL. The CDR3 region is CASSQEGGRRGNEKLFF. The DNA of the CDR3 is TGCGCCAGCAGCCAAGAAGGCGGGAGGAGGGGTAATGAAAAACTGTTTTTT.

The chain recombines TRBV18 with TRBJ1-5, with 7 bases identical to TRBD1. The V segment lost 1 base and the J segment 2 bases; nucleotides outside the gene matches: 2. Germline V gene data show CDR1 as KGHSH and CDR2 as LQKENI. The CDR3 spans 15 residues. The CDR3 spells CASSPQGAGNQPQHF. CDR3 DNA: TGTGCCAGCTCACCACAGGGGGCGGGCAATCAGCCCCAGCATTTT.

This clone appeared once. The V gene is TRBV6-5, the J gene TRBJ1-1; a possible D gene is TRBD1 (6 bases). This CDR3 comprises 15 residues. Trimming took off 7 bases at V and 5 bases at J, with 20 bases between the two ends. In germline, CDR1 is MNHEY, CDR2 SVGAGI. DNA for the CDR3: TGTGCCAGCACCACAGGGAGGGGGGGGCGGACTGAAGCTTTCTTT. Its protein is CASTTGRGGRTEAFF.

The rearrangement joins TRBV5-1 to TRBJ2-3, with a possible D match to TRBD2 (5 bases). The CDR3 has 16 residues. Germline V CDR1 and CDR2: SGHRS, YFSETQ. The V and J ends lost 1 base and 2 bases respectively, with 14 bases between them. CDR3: CASSLRGRSPTDTQYF. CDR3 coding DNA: TGCGCCAGCAGCTTGAGAGGGCGATCCCCCACAGATACGCAGTATTTT.

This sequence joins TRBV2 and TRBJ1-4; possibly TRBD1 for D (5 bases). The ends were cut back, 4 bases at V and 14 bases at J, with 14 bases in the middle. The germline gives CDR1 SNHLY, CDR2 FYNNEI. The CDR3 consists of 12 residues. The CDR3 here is CASSGLRTQLFF. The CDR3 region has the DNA TGTGCCAGCAGTGGACTGCGGACACAGCTGTTTTTT.

CDR3 residues: CASGLFQGAYTGELFF. Here the CDR3 DNA reads TGTGCTAGTGGTTTGTTCCAGGGGGCGTACACCGGGGAGCTGTTTTTT. The chain recombines TRBV12-5 with TRBJ2-2; 8 positions agree with TRBD1. The CDR3 runs 16 residues. Losses at the gene ends were 2 bases for V and 3 bases for J; bases not matched to a gene: 5. Per the germline V gene, CDR1 is LGHNT and CDR2 is FRNRAP.

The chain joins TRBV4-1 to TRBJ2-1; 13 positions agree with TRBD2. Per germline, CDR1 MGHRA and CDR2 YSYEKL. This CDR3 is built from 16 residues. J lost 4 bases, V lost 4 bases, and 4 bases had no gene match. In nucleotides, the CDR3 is TGCGCCAGCAGCCTCAGACTAGCGGGGGGTTACAATGAGCAGTTCTTC. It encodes CASSLRLAGGYNEQFF.

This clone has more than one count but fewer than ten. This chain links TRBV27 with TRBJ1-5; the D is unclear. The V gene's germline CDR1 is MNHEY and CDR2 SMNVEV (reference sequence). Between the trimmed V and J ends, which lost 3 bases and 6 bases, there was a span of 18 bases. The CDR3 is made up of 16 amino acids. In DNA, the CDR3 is TGTGCCAGCAGTTTTACTCCCTTCCCGGGAGGTCAGCCCCAGCATTTT. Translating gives CASSFTPFPGGQPQHF.

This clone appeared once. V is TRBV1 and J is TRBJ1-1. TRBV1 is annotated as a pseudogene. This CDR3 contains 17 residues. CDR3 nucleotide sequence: TGCACCAGCAGCCAAGGGGGGAGGACCGGACACGATACTGAAGCTTTCTTT. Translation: CTSSQGGRTGHDTEAFF.

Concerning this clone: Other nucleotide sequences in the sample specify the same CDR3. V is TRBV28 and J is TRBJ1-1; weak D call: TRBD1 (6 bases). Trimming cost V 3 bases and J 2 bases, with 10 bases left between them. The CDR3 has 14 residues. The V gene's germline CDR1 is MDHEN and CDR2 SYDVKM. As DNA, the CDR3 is TGTGCCAGCAGTTTGGGGACAATTAACACTGAAGCTTTCTTT. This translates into CASSLGTINTEAFF.

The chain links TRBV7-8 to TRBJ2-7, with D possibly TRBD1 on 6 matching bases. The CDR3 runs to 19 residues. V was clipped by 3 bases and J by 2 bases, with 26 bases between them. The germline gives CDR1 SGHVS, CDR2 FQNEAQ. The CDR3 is CASSFNVRGRRILTYEQYF. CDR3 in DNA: TGTGCCAGCAGCTTTAACGTCAGGGGACGAAGAATTTTAACCTACGAGCAGTACTTC.

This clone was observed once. CDR3 bases: TGTGCCAGCAGTTTAGCGGGGGGGTTCGGGGAGCTGTTTTTT. Translated: CASSLAGGFGELFF. The V gene is TRBV28, the J gene TRBJ2-2; 9 nucleotides agree with TRBD2. The trim removed 2 bases at V and 7 bases at J, leaving 2 bases unmatched. Germline lookup yields CDR1 MDHEN and CDR2 SYDVKM. The CDR3 has 14 amino acids. The full variable domain, rest sourced from reference TRBV28 and TRBJ2-2, is DVKVTQSSRYLVKRTGEKVFLECVQDMDHENMFWYRQDPGLGLRLIYFSYDVKMKEKGDIPEGYSVSREKKERFSLILESASTNQTSMYLCASSLAGGFGELFFGEGSRLTVL.

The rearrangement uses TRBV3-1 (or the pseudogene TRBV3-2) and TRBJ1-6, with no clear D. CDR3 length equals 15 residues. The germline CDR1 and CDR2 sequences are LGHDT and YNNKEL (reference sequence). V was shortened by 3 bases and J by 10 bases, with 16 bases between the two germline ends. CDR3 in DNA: TGTGCCAGCAGCCAGATAGGGAGGGTGGGCTCACCCCTCCACTTT. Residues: CASSQIGRVGSPLHF.

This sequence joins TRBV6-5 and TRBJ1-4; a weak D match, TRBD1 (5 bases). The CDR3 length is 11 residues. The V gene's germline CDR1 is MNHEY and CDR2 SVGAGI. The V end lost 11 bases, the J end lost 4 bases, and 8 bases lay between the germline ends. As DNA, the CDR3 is TGTGCCCGCCAGGGTAATGAAAAACTGTTTTTT. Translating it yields CARQGNEKLFF.

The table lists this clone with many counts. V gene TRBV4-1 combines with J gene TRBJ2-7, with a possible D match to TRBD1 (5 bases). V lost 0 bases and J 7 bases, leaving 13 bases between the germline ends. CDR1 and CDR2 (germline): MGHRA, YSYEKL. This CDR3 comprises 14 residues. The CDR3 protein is CASSQDPRGGEQYF. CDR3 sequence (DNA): TGCGCCAGCAGCCAAGATCCAAGGGGTGGGGAGCAGTACTTC.

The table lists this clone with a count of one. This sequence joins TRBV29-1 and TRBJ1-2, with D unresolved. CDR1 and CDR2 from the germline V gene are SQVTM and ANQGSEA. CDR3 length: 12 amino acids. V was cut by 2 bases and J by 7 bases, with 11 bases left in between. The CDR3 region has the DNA TGCAGCGTTGAATATGGCGGGTTTGGCTACACCTTC. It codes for CSVEYGGFGYTF. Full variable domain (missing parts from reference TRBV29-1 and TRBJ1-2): SAVISQKPSRDICQRGTSLTIQCQVDSQVTMMFWYRQQPGQSLTLIATANQGSEATYESGFVIDKFPISRPNLTFSTLTVSNMSPEDSSIYLCSVEYGGFGYTFGSGTRLTVV.

The CDR3 here is CASSEGRATLSPLHF. Here the CDR3 DNA reads TGTGCCAGCAGTGAAGGTCGCGCGACTTTATCACCCCTCCACTTT. The chain links TRBV6-1 to TRBJ1-6; no definite D call. This CDR3 region has 15 residues. V gave up 1 base and J gave up 10 bases, with 14 bases separating them. CDR1 is MNHNS and CDR2 is SASEGT in the germline V gene.

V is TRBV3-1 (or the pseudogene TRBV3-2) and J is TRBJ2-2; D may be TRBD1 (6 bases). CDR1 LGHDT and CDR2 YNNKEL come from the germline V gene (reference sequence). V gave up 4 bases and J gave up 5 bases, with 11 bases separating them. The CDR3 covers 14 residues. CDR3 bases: TGTGCCAGCAGCCCTAACAGGGAGACCGGGGAGCTGTTTTTT. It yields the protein CASSPNRETGELFF.

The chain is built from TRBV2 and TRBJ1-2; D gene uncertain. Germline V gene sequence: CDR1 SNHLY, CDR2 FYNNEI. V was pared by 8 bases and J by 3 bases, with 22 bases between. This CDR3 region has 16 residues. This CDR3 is CASSGPKTGIHYGYTF. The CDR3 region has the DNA TGTGCCAGCTCCGGCCCAAAGACCGGGATCCACTATGGCTACACCTTC.

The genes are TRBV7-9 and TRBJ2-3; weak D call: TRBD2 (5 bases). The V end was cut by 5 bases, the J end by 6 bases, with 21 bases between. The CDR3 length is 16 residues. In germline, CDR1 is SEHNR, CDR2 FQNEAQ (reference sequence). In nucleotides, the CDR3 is TGTGCCAGCAGCCCAGCGGCCCCCCACACATGGGATACGCAGTATTTT. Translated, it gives CASSPAAPHTWDTQYF. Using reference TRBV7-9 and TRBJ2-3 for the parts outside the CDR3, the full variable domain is DTGVSQNPRHKITKRGQNVTFRCDPISEHNRLYWYRQTLGQGPEFLTYFQNEAQLEKSRLLSDRFSAERPKGSFSTLEIQRTEQGDSAMYLCASSPAAPHTWDTQYFGPGTRLTVL.